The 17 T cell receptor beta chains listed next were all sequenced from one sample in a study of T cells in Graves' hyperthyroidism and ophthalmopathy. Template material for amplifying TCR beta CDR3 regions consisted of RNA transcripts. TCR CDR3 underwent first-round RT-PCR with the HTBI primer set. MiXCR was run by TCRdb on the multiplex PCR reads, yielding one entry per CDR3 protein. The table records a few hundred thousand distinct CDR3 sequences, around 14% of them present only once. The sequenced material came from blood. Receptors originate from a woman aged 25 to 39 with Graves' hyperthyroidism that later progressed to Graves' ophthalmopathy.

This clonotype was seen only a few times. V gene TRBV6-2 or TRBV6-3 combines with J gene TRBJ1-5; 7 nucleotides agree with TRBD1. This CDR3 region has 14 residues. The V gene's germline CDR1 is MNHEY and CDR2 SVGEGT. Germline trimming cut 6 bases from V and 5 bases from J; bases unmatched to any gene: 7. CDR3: CASRQYRGDQPQHF. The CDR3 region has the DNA TGTGCCAGCAGGCAGTACAGGGGAGATCAGCCCCAGCATTTT.

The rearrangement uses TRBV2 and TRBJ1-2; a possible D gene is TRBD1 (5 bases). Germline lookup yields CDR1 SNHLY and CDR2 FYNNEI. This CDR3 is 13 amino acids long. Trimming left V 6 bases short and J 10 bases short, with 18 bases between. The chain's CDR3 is CASSDTGTWDYTF. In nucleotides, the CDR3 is TGTGCCAGCAGCGATACCGGGACGTGGGACTACACCTTC.

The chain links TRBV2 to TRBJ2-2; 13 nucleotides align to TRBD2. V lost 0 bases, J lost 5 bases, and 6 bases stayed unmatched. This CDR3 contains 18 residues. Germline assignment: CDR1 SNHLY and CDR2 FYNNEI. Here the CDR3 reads CASSEALGLAGWTGELFF. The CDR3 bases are TGTGCCAGCAGTGAAGCCTTGGGACTAGCGGGATGGACCGGGGAGCTGTTTTTT.

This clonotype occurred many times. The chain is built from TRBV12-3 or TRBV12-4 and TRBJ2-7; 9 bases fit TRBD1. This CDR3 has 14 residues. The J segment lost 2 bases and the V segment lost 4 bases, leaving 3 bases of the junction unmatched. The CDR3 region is CASSYGTGTYEQYF. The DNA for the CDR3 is TGTGCCAGCAGTTACGGGACAGGGACCTACGAGCAGTACTTC.

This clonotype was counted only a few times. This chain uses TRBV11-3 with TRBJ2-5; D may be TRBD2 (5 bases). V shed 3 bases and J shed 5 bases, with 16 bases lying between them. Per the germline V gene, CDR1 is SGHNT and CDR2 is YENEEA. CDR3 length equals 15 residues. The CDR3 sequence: CASSFGLPFSETQYF. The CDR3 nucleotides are TGTGCCAGCAGCTTCGGACTCCCCTTTTCGGAGACCCAGTACTTC.

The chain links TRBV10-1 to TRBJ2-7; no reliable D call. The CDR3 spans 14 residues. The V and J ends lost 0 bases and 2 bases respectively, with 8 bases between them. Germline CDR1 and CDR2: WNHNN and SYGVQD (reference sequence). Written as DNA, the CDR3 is TGCGCCAGCAGTGAGTCTCCTGTAACCTACGAGCAGTACTTC. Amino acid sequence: CASSESPVTYEQYF.

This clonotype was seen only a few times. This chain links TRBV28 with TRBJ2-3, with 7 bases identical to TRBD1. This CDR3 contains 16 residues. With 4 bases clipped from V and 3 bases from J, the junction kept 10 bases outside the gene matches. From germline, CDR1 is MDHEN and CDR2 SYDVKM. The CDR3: CASSSYTGVETDTQYF. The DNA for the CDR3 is TGTGCCAGCAGTTCCTACACAGGGGTTGAGACAGATACGCAGTATTTT.

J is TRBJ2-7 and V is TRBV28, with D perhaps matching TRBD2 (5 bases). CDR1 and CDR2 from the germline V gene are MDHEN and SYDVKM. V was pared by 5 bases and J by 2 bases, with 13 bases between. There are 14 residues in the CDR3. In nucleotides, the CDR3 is TGTGCCAGCAGTAAGGGAGATAGTACCTACGAGCAGTACTTC. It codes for CASSKGDSTYEQYF.

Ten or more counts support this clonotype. The CDR3 protein is CASSVTALTNTGELFF. In nucleotides, the CDR3 is TGTGCCAGCTCAGTGACGGCGCTCACGAACACCGGGGAGCTGTTTTTT. The rearrangement links TRBV18 to TRBJ2-2; D is unclear. Germline V gives CDR1 KGHSH, CDR2 LQKENI. Trimming took 5 bases from V and 0 from J, leaving 13 bases between them. The CDR3 loop spans 16 amino acids. Complete variable domain (other parts from reference TRBV18 and TRBJ2-2): NAGVMQNPRHLVRRRGQEARLRCSPMKGHSHVYWYRQLPEEGLKFMVYLQKENIIDESGMPKERFSAEFPKEGPSILRIQQVVRGDSAAYFCASSVTALTNTGELFFGEGSRLTVL.

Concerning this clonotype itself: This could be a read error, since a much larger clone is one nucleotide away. This CDR3 reads CAGSFGQGYGYTF. In DNA, the CDR3 is TGTGCCGGCAGTTTTGGGCAGGGGTATGGCTACACCTTC. V usage is TRBV28 and J usage is TRBJ1-2, with TRBD1 as a possible D gene (6 bases). This CDR3 contains 13 residues. Germline CDR1 MDHEN, CDR2 SYDVKM.

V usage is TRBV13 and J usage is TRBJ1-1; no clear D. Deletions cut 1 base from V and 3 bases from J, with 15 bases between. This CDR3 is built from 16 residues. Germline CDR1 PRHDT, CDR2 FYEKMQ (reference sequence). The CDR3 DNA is TGTGCCAGCAGCTTAGTGGCAGCCAATGGAGACACTGAAGCTTTCTTT. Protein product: CASSLVAANGDTEAFF.

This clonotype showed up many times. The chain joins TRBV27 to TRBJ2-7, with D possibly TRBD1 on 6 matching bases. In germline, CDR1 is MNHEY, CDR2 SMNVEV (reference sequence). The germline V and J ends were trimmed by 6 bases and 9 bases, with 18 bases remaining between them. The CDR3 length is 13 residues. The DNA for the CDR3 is TGTGCCAGCAGGGACAGAGCCCGGGGCGGGCAGTACTTC. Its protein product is CASRDRARGGQYF.

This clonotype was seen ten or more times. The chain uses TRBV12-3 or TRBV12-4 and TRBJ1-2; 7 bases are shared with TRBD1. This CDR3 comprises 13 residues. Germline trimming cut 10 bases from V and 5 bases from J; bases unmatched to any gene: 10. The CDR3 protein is CATSGQNFYGYTF. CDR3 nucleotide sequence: TGTGCCACCTCGGGACAGAACTTTTATGGCTACACCTTC.

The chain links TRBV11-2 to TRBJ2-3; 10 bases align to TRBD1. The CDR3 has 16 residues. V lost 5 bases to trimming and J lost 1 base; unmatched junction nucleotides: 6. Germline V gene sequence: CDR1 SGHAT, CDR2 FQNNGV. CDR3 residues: CASSLHGTGGTDTQYF. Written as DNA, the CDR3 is TGTGCCAGCAGCCTACACGGGACAGGGGGCACAGATACGCAGTATTTT. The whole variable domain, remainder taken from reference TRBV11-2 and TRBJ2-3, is EAGVAQSPRYKIIEKRQSVAFWCNPISGHATLYWYQQILGQGPKLLIQFQNNGVVDDSQLPKDRFSAERLKGVDSTLKIQPAKLEDSAVYLCASSLHGTGGTDTQYFGPGTRLTVL.

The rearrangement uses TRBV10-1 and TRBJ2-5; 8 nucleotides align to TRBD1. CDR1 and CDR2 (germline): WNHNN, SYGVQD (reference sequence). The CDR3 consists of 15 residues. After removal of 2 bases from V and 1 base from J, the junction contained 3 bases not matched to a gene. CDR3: CASSERTGGQETQYF. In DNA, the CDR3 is TGCGCCAGCAGTGAGCGTACAGGGGGCCAAGAGACCCAGTACTTC.

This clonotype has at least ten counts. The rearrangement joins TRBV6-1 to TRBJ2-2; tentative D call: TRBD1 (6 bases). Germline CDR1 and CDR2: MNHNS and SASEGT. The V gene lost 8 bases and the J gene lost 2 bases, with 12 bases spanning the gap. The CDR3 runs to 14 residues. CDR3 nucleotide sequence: TGTGCCAGCGCCCGGACAGAAAACACCGGGGAGCTGTTTTTT. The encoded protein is CASARTENTGELFF.

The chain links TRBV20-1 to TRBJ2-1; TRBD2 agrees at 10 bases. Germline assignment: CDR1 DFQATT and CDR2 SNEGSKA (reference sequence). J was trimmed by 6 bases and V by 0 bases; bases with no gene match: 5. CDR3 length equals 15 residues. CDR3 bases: TGCAGTGCTAGAGATCTACTAGCGGGAACCAATGAGCAGTTCTTC. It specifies CSARDLLAGTNEQFF.